The 8 T cell receptor beta chains reported below all come from one sample, sequenced in a study of T-cell reconstitution after alpha-beta-depleted transplantation in children. A library of TCRbeta sequences, prepared with unique molecular identifiers, was generated. A single record per CDR3 protein comes from TCRdb applying MiXCR to the PCR reads. The sample includes about 510,000 distinct CDR3 sequences, 9.5% to 12% of them seen just once. Source: PBMCs, mostly from graft donor cells, taken 180 days after TCRalphabeta/CD19-depleted stem cell transplant. The receptors were sampled from a female patient younger than 10 who had a stem cell transplant for aplastic anemia, so the T cells may come from the graft donor.

The table lists this clonotype with a few counts. The chain carries TRBV3-1 and TRBJ2-1, with 10 nucleotides matching TRBD2. Germline V gene lookup returns CDR1 LGHDT and CDR2 YNNKEL (reference sequence). Losses at the gene ends were 4 bases for V and 6 bases for J; bases not matched to a gene: 12. This CDR3 comprises 17 residues. The CDR3 protein is CASSPVVRAGGGNEQFF. DNA for the CDR3: TGTGCCAGCAGCCCCGTCGTAAGAGCGGGGGGGGGCAATGAGCAGTTCTTC.

This clonotype was picked up a small number of times. The chain has TRBV28 and TRBJ2-7; TRBD1 agrees at 8 bases. The CDR3 is 16 residues long. Germline lookup yields CDR1 MDHEN and CDR2 SYDVKM. V shed 5 bases, J shed 5 bases, and the junction held 14 bases outside the gene matches. In nucleotides, the CDR3 is TGTGCCAGCAGTGCCACGACAGGGGCGGCAACTAACGAGCAGTACTTC. This sequence encodes CASSATTGAATNEQYF.

The chain employs TRBV27 and TRBJ2-1; tentatively, D is TRBD2 (5 bases). CDR1 and CDR2 from the germline V gene are MNHEY and SMNVEV (reference sequence). The CDR3 contains 11 residues. Trimming shortened V by 7 bases and J by 10 bases, and 11 bases separated the two germline ends. CDR3 nucleotide sequence: TGTGCCAGCACACGAGGGTGGGAGCAGTTCTTC. Its protein is CASTRGWEQFF.

This clonotype was counted many times. The chain links TRBV3-1 to TRBJ1-2, with D unclear. Germline V CDR1 and CDR2: LGHDT, YNNKEL (reference sequence). Trimming cost V 4 bases and J 10 bases, with 10 bases left between them. The CDR3 totals 11 residues. Here the CDR3 DNA reads TGTGCCAGCAGCCGGGCAGCAGACTACACCTTC. As protein: CASSRAADYTF.

This clonotype has just a few counts. J is TRBJ1-5 and V is TRBV18; D may be TRBD1 (6 bases). V was trimmed by 1 base and J by 5 bases, leaving 9 bases between them. This CDR3 is 14 amino acids long. Looked up from germline, CDR1 is KGHSH and CDR2 is LQKENI. CDR3 nucleotides: TGTGCCAGCTCACCACAGGGGGTCGATCAGCCCCAGCATTTT. Amino acid sequence: CASSPQGVDQPQHF.

The J gene is TRBJ1-1, the V gene TRBV6-1, with 8 bases aligning to TRBD1. The V and J ends lost 6 bases and 4 bases, in that order; junction bases with no gene match: 4. The CDR3 sequence is 13 residues long. Germline-derived CDR1 and CDR2 are MNHNS and SASEGT. The CDR3 region is CASRRGQGTEAFF. CDR3 coding DNA: TGTGCCAGCAGACGAGGACAGGGCACTGAAGCTTTCTTT.

In its sample, this clonotype ranks as large. V is TRBV7-9 and J is TRBJ2-1; 8 bases fit TRBD2. The CDR3 has 16 residues. V shed 0 bases, J shed 4 bases, and the junction held 5 bases outside the gene matches. Germline V gene sequence: CDR1 SEHNR, CDR2 FQNEAQ (reference sequence). The CDR3 nucleotides read TGTGCCAGCAGCTTAGCCGGGACTAGGGCGTACAATGAGCAGTTCTTC. Its protein product is CASSLAGTRAYNEQFF.

This clonotype was seen ten or more times. The chain carries TRBV7-7 and TRBJ2-1; D not certain. Germline values: CDR1 SSHAT, CDR2 FNYEAQ (reference sequence). The CDR3 has 14 residues. Trimming left V 1 base short and J 7 bases short, with 11 bases between. CDR3 sequence reads: CASSLGRGRNEQFF. The CDR3 DNA is TGTGCCAGCAGCTTAGGCCGCGGACGGAATGAGCAGTTCTTC.